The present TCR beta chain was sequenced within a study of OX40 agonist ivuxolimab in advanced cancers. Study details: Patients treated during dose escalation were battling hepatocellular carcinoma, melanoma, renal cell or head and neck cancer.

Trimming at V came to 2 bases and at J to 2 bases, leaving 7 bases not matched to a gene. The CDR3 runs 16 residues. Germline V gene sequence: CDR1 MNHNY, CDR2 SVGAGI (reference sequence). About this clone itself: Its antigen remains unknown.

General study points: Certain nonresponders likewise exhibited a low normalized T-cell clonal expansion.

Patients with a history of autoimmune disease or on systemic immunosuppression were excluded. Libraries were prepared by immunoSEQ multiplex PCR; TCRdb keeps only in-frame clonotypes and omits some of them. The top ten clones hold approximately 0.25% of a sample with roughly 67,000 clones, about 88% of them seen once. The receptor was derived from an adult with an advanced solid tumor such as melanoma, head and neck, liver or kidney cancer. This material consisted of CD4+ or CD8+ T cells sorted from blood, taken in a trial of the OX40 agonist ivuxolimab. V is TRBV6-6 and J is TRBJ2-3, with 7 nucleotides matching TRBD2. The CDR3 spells CASSYGREMATDTQYF. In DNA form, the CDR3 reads TGTGCCAGCAGTTACGGGCGGGAGATGGCCACAGATACGCAGTATTTT.